This T cell receptor beta chain emerged from a study of blood T cell repertoires in COVID-19. V was trimmed by 4 bases and J by 2 bases, leaving 18 bases between them. This CDR3 has 17 amino acids. Germline values: CDR1 MGHDK, CDR2 SYGVNS. Assay used: immunoSEQ multiplex PCR; TCRdb lists only in-frame clones, some missing. The sample gives tens of thousands of clones, roughly 90% of which show up once; around 26% is in the top ten. The clonotype was recovered from a man aged 45-60 years with active or convalescent COVID-19. This chain joins TRBV25-1 and TRBJ1-3, with a weak D call TRBD1 (5 bases). The sequenced material came from peripheral blood. CDR3 amino acids: CASSAYSGGIAGNTIYF. The CDR3 DNA reads TGTGCCAGCAGTGCCTACTCGGGGGGAATCGCTGGAAACACCATATATTTT.